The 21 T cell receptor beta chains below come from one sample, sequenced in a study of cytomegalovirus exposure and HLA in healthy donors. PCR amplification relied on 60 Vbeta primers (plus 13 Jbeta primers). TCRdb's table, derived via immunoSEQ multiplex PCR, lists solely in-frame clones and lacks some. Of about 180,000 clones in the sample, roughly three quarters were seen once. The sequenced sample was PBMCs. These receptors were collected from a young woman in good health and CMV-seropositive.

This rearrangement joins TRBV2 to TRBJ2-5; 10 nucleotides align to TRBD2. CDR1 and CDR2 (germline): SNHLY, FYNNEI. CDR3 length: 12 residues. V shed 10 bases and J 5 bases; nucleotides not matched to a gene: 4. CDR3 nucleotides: TGTGCCACCGGGACTAGCGATGAGACCCAGTACTTC. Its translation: CATGTSDETQYF. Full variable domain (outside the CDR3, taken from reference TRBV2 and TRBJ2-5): EPEVTQTPSHQVTQMGQEVILRCVPISNHLYFYWYRQILGQKVEFLVSFYNNEISEKSEIFDDQFSVERPDGSNFTLKIRSTKLEDSAMYFCATGTSDETQYFGPGTRLLVL.

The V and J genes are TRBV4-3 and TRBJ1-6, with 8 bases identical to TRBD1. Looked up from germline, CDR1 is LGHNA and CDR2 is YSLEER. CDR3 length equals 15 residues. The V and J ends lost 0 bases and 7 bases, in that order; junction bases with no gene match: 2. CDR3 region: CASSQEGDRNSPLHF. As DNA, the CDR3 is TGCGCCAGCAGCCAAGAAGGGGACAGGAATTCACCCCTCCACTTT.

The chain's CDR3 is CASSGTAYYQPQHF. The CDR3 region has the DNA TGTGCCAGTAGCGGGACAGCCTATTACCAGCCCCAGCATTTT. This chain uses TRBV19 with TRBJ1-5; TRBD1 agrees at 7 bases. With 6 bases clipped from V and 7 bases from J, the junction kept 9 bases outside the gene matches. Germline-derived CDR1 and CDR2 are LNHDA and SQIVND (reference sequence). The CDR3 extends over 14 amino acids.

The CDR3 DNA follows: TGTGCCAGCAGCCCCGGGAGGGGGCTCTACGAGCAGTACTTC. Translated: CASSPGRGLYEQYF. The chain combines TRBV5-4 with TRBJ2-7, with D possibly TRBD2 on 8 matching bases. This CDR3 has 14 residues. Trimming cost V 4 bases and J 3 bases, with 14 bases left between them. Per germline, CDR1 SGHNT and CDR2 YYREEE (reference sequence).

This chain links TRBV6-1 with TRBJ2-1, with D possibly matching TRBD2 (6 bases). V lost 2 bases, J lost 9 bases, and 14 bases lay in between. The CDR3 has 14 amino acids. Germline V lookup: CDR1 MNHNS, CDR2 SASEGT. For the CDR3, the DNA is TGTGCCAGCAGTGAATGGGGAGGCGAGGGTGAGCAGTTCTTC. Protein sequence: CASSEWGGEGEQFF.

DNA of the CDR3: TGTGCCAGCAGTTTAGGGGGCGAGACAGGGGGCGTCGGGACCCAGTACTTC. Amino acid sequence: CASSLGGETGGVGTQYF. The genes are TRBV28 and TRBJ2-5, with 10 bases aligning to TRBD1. Losses at the gene ends were 2 bases for V and 7 bases for J; bases not matched to a gene: 13. CDR1 MDHEN and CDR2 SYDVKM come from the germline V gene. The CDR3 is 17 amino acids.

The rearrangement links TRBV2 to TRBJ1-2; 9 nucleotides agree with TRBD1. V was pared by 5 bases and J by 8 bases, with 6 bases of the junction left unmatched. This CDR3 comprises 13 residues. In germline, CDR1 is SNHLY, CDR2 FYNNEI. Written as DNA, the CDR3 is TGTGCCAGCAGTTCCGGGACAGGGTTCGGCTACACCTTC. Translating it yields CASSSGTGFGYTF.

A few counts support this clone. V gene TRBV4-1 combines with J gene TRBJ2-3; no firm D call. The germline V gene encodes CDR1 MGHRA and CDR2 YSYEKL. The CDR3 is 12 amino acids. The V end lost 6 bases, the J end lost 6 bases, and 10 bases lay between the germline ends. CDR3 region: CASSRPRDTQYF. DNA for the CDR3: TGCGCCAGCAGTCGTCCGAGGGATACGCAGTATTTT.

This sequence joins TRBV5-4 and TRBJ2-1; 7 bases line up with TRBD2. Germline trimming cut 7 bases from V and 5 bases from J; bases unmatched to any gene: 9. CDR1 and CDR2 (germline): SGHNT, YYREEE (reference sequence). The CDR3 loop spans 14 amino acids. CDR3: CASGGVIPNNEQFF. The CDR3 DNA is TGTGCCAGCGGGGGGGTCATACCTAACAATGAGCAGTTCTTC.

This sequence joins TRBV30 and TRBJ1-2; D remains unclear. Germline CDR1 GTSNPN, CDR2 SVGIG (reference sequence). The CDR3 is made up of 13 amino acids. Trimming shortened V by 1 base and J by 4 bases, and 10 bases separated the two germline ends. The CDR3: CAWSASWSYGYTF. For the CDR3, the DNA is TGTGCCTGGAGTGCCTCCTGGAGCTATGGCTACACCTTC.

In DNA form, the CDR3 reads TGTGCCAGCAACCCCTTTCCAGGACAGCAATACGAGCAGTACTTC. Its translation: CASNPFPGQQYEQYF. The J gene is TRBJ2-7, the V gene TRBV11-2; possible D gene TRBD1, 6 bases. V was shortened by 7 bases and J by 4 bases, with 20 bases between the two germline ends. The CDR3 contains 15 residues. Germline CDR1 and CDR2: SGHAT and FQNNGV.

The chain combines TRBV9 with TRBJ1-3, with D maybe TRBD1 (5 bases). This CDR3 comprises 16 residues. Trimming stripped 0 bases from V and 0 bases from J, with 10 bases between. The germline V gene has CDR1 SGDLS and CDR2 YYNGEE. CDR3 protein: CASSVAGGFSGNTIYF. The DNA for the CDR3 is TGTGCCAGCAGCGTAGCTGGGGGGTTCTCTGGAAACACCATATATTTT.

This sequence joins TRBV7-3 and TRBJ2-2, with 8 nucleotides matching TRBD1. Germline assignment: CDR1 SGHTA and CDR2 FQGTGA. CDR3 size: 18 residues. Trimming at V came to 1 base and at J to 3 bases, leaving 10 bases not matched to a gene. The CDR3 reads CASSLNPGQGLHTGELFF. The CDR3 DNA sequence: TGTGCCAGCAGCTTAAACCCCGGACAGGGTCTTCACACCGGGGAGCTGTTTTTT.

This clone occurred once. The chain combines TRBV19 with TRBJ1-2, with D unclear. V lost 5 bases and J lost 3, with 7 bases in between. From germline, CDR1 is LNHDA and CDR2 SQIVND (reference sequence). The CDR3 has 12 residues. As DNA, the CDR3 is TGTGCCAGTAGTCTCACAGACTATGGCTACACCTTC. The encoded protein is CASSLTDYGYTF.

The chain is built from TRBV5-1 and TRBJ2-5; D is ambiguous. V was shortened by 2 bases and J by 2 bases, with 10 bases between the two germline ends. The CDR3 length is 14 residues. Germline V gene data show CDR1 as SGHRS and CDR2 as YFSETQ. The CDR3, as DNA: TGCGCCAGCAGCTTTCAAGAGGTTCAAGAGACCCAGTACTTC. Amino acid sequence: CASSFQEVQETQYF. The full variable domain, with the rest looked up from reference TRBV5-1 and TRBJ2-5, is KAGVTQTPRYLIKTRGQQVTLSCSPISGHRSVSWYQQTPGQGLQFLFEYFSETQRNKGNFPGRFSGRQFSNSRSEMNVSTLELGDSALYLCASSFQEVQETQYFGPGTRLLVL.

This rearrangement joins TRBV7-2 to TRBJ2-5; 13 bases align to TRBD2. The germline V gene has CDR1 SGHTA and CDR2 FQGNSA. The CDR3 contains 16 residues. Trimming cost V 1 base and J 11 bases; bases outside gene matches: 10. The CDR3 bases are TGTGCCAGCAGCTTAGGGAGGGGACTAGCGGGGCAGGAGCAGTACTTC. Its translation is CASSLGRGLAGQEQYF.

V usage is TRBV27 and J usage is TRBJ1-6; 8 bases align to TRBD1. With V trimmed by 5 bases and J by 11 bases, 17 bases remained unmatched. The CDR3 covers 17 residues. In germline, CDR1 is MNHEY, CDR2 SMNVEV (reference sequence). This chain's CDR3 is CASSPLAPGQVGTPLHF. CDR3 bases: TGTGCCAGCAGTCCGCTTGCCCCGGGACAGGTCGGGACACCCCTCCACTTT.

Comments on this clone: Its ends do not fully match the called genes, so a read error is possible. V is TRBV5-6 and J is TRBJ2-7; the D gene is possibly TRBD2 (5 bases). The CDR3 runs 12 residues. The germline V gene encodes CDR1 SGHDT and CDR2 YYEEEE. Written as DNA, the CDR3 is TGTGCCAGCAGCGACCGGACCGGGGTAGAGAACTTC. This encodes CASSDRTGVENF. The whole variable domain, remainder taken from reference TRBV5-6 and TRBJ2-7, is DAGVTQSPTHLIKTRGQQVTLRCSPKSGHDTVSWYQQALGQGPQFIFQYYEEEERQRGNFPDRFSGHQFPNYSSELNVNALLLGDSALYLCASSDRTGVENFGPGTRLTVT.

The DNA for the CDR3 is TGCGCCAGCAGCCCCTACAGTGGGAGCTCCTACGAGCAGTACTTC. The encoded protein is CASSPYSGSSYEQYF. The chain is built from TRBV4-3 and TRBJ2-7, with D tentatively TRBD2 (5 bases). Trimming pared 4 bases from V and 0 bases from J, leaving 13 bases between. The length of the CDR3 is 15 residues. CDR1 LGHNA and CDR2 YSLEER come from the germline V gene.

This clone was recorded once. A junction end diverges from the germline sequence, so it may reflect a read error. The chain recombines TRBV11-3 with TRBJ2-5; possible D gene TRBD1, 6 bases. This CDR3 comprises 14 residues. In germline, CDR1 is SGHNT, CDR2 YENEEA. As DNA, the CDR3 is TGTGCCAGCAGCTCTAACCCCCTAAACAGGGTAGGAAACTTC. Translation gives CASSSNPLNRVGNF.

For the CDR3, the DNA is TGTGCCAGCAGCCAAGTTACGACAGGGCGCTATGGCTACACCTTC. Translating it yields CASSQVTTGRYGYTF. V gene TRBV4-2 combines with J gene TRBJ1-2, with 7 bases matching TRBD1. V dropped 1 base and J dropped 4; count of bases not matched to a gene: 6. The V gene's germline CDR1 is LGHNA and CDR2 YNFKEQ. The CDR3 runs to 15 residues.